The clone carrying this TCR beta chain was seen a few times. Antigen unknown. These data belong to a study of CD8 T cells in ankylosing spondylitis. Broader study findings: From matched ankylosing spondylitis synovial fluid, disease-linked clones were reportedly recovered at significantly enriched levels. For ankylosing spondylitis blood, a TCR beta motif of 7 to 9 highly homologous variants appeared characteristic. Those disease-linked clones were CD8+; they were also relatively rare in peripheral blood.

The V gene's germline CDR1 is SGHTA and CDR2 FQGNSA. The V and J ends lost 5 bases and 2 bases, in that order; junction bases with no gene match: 9. The CDR3 extends over 16 amino acids. A quantitative 5'-RACE method, one with molecular barcodes, was used to make TCR beta libraries. TCRdb reprocessed the 5' RACE reads with MiXCR, giving one entry per CDR3 protein. The sample lists some 330,000 distinct CDR3 sequences, roughly 8% seen once, with 13% to 15% in the top ten. The rearrangement joins TRBV7-2 to TRBJ2-5, with 9 bases fitting TRBD1. The sequenced sample was blood, either unsorted or a sorted T cell fraction (not recorded which). This receptor was identified in a male donor with ankylosing spondylitis. The CDR3 coding sequence is TGTGCCAGCAGCCCACTGTTAGACAGGGGGCAAGAGACCCAGTACTTC. Protein: CASSPLLDRGQETQYF.